The 27 T cell receptor beta chains given below trace back to one sample, sequenced in a study of blood T cell repertoires in COVID-19. Data came from immunoSEQ multiplex PCR; TCRdb stores just in-frame clones and leaves some out. Here the sample spans over 250,000 clones, 91% being singletons. The sequenced sample was peripheral blood. Receptors originate from a woman aged 25 to 45 with COVID-19, enrolled during active disease.

This clone was recorded once. The gene calls are TRBV5-5 and TRBJ2-3; 10 bases fit TRBD2. The germline gives CDR1 SGHKS, CDR2 YYEKEE (reference sequence). Trimming took 4 bases from V and 1 from J; bases not matched to a gene: 6. The CDR3 runs 16 residues. CDR3 bases: TGTGCCAGCAGCCCCTCCGGGACTAGCGGCACAGATACGCAGTATTTT. Translating it yields CASSPSGTSGTDTQYF.

With respect to this clone: At one of its ends the junction is not consistent with the germline gene, which may arise from a read error. The V gene is TRBV18, the J gene TRBJ2-7; 14 bases agree with TRBD2. The CDR3 runs 15 residues. Germline CDR1 reads KGHSH; CDR2 reads LQKENI. The DNA for the CDR3 is TGTGCCAGCTCTCCACCGACTAGCGGGAGGGGTGAGCAGTACTTC. The encoded protein is CASSPPTSGRGEQYF.

About this clone itself: Within the sample, other DNA sequences also encode this same CDR3. This sequence joins TRBV7-3 and TRBJ1-1, with D maybe TRBD1 (5 bases). Germline V gene lookup returns CDR1 SGHTA and CDR2 FQGTGA. The V and J ends lost 4 bases and 2 bases respectively, with 11 bases between them. This CDR3 is 14 amino acids long. CDR3 DNA sequence: TGTGCCAGCAGCTCCACCGGGGGTAACACTGAAGCTTTCTTT. This gives the protein CASSSTGGNTEAFF.

V is TRBV9 and J is TRBJ2-1; the D is unclear. Germline CDR1 is SGDLS and CDR2 is YYNGEE. With 4 bases removed from V and 0 bases from J, the gap between germline ends came to 11 bases. The CDR3 has 15 residues. Here the CDR3 reads CASSPRLSSYNEQFF. The CDR3 DNA sequence: TGTGCCAGCAGCCCCCGCTTGAGCTCCTACAATGAGCAGTTCTTC.

The chain joins TRBV5-1 to TRBJ1-2, with 7 bases lining up with TRBD1. This CDR3 contains 16 residues. Germline assignment: CDR1 SGHRS and CDR2 YFSETQ. V lost 3 bases to trimming and J lost 1 base; unmatched junction nucleotides: 9. For the CDR3, the DNA is TGCGCCAGCAGCTCGAGCCGACAGGGAAATAACTATGGCTACACCTTC. Amino acid sequence: CASSSSRQGNNYGYTF.

The CDR3 sequence: CASSLGRDNSGANVLTF. The CDR3 DNA is TGTGCCAGCAGCTTAGGACGGGATAACTCTGGGGCCAACGTCCTGACTTTC. The chain carries TRBV7-9 and TRBJ2-6; the D gene is possibly TRBD2 (5 bases). Germline CDR1 SEHNR, CDR2 FQNEAQ (reference sequence). With 1 base removed from V and 0 bases from J, the gap between germline ends came to 10 bases. The CDR3 has 17 amino acids.

V is TRBV28 and J is TRBJ1-2; D gene ambiguous. Germline CDR1 MDHEN, CDR2 SYDVKM. V was trimmed by 4 bases and J by 8 bases, leaving 11 bases between them. CDR3 length: 12 residues. CDR3 bases: TGTGCCAGCAGTTCTCACTTAAAAGGCTACACCTTC. Amino acid sequence: CASSSHLKGYTF.

The chain is built from TRBV19 and TRBJ2-3, with a possible D match to TRBD1 (6 bases). V dropped 6 bases and J dropped 1 base, with 14 bases sitting between them. CDR1 and CDR2 (germline): LNHDA, SQIVND (reference sequence). The CDR3 loop spans 15 amino acids. CDR3 bases: TGTGCCAGTAGAAGACAGGCCTTTGGCACAGATACGCAGTATTTT. Translated, it gives CASRRQAFGTDTQYF.

V is TRBV5-1 and J is TRBJ1-4, with a possible D match to TRBD1 (6 bases). CDR1 SGHRS and CDR2 YFSETQ come from the germline V gene. V was shortened by 0 bases and J by 3 bases, with 9 bases between the two germline ends. The CDR3 extends over 15 amino acids. CDR3 in DNA: TGCGCCAGCAGCTTGGCCGGACAGCCTAATGAAAAACTGTTTTTT. This gives the protein CASSLAGQPNEKLFF. Looking up the rest from reference TRBV5-1 and TRBJ1-4 gives the full variable domain: KAGVTQTPRYLIKTRGQQVTLSCSPISGHRSVSWYQQTPGQGLQFLFEYFSETQRNKGNFPGRFSGRQFSNSRSEMNVSTLELGDSALYLCASSLAGQPNEKLFFGSGTQLSVL.

The V and J genes are TRBV6-5 and TRBJ1-1, with D uncertain. Trimming left V 0 bases short and J 0 bases short, with 5 bases between. The CDR3 runs to 14 residues. Germline V CDR1 and CDR2: MNHEY, SVGAGI. CDR3: CASSYSSMNTEAFF. For the CDR3, the DNA is TGTGCCAGCAGTTACTCGTCCATGAACACTGAAGCTTTCTTT.

The chain recombines TRBV7-2 with TRBJ2-5; 9 bases align to TRBD1. Trimming at V came to 1 base and at J to 8 bases, leaving 5 bases not matched to a gene. The germline CDR1 and CDR2 sequences are SGHTA and FQGNSA. The CDR3 sequence is 14 residues long. The CDR3 protein is CASSLEGQGTTQYF. The CDR3 DNA reads TGTGCCAGCAGCTTAGAAGGACAGGGGACCACCCAGTACTTC.

The chain has TRBV27 and TRBJ1-2; D is unresolved. CDR1 MNHEY and CDR2 SMNVEV come from the germline V gene (reference sequence). CDR3 length equals 13 residues. V was cut by 5 bases and J by 2 bases, with 9 bases left in between. The CDR3: CASSLTVNYGYTF. CDR3 DNA sequence: TGTGCCAGCAGTCTAACGGTCAACTATGGCTACACCTTC.

The V and J genes are TRBV10-3 and TRBJ1-1; TRBD1 is a possible D gene (5 bases). V was clipped by 6 bases and J by 0 bases, with 8 bases between them. Germline V gene lookup returns CDR1 ENHRY and CDR2 SYGVKD. The CDR3 sequence is 13 residues long. The CDR3 DNA reads as TGTGCCATCAGGGGGCAGCTGAACACTGAAGCTTTCTTT. Its protein product is CAIRGQLNTEAFF.

The V gene is TRBV2, the J gene TRBJ1-3; D is ambiguous. Germline V CDR1 and CDR2: SNHLY, FYNNEI. V lost 1 base, J lost 1 base, and 8 bases lay in between. The CDR3 length is 15 residues. The CDR3 DNA sequence: TGTGCCAGCAGTGAAGTGGCCCGATCTGGAAACACCATATATTTT. It is translated as CASSEVARSGNTIYF.

The CDR3 loop reads CARQATGELFF. DNA for the CDR3: TGTGCCAGACAGGCCACCGGGGAGCTGTTTTTT. J is TRBJ2-2 and V is TRBV28; a weak D match, TRBD1 (5 bases). The CDR3 runs to 11 residues. Germline V gene lookup returns CDR1 MDHEN and CDR2 SYDVKM. V dropped 9 bases and J dropped 4 bases, with 6 bases sitting between them.

The chain uses TRBV5-4 and TRBJ1-6, with 9 bases matching TRBD1. This CDR3 has 19 amino acids. V was clipped by 3 bases and J by 3 bases; unmatched bases: 13. CDR1 is SGHNT and CDR2 is YYREEE in the germline V gene (reference sequence). The CDR3 DNA is TGTGCCAGCAGCTCACAGGGGGCGGACTCGGGAATCTATAATTCACCCCTCCACTTT. Its protein product is CASSSQGADSGIYNSPLHF.

The sample holds one count of this clone. The V call is TRBV5-6, the J call TRBJ2-4; TRBD2 matches 15 bases. The CDR3 contains 18 residues. V trimming: 3 bases; J trimming: 1 base; junction bases outside the gene matches: 5. CDR1 SGHDT and CDR2 YYEEEE come from the germline V gene. CDR3 DNA sequence: TGTGCCAGCAGCTCGGGACTAGCGGGAGGTGCGGCCAAAAACATTCAGTACTTC. It translates to CASSSGLAGGAAKNIQYF.

The chain carries TRBV6-5 and TRBJ1-1; TRBD1 might be the D (6 bases). CDR3 size: 13 residues. The V end was cut by 0 bases, the J end by 4 bases, with 6 bases between. CDR1 is MNHEY and CDR2 is SVGAGI in the germline V gene. The DNA of the CDR3 is TGTGCCAGCAGTTACTCAGGGGGCACTGAAGCTTTCTTT. Protein: CASSYSGGTEAFF.

This clone came up once. The chain uses TRBV4-1 and TRBJ1-1; TRBD1 might be the D (5 bases). This CDR3 spans 14 amino acids. The germline V gene encodes CDR1 MGHRA and CDR2 YSYEKL. The V end lost 4 bases, the J end lost 2 bases, and 11 bases lay between the germline ends. This CDR3 reads CASSLTVRNTEAFF. The CDR3 DNA follows: TGCGCCAGCAGCCTGACAGTACGAAACACTGAAGCTTTCTTT.

The chain carries TRBV5-6 and TRBJ2-7, with 10 bases lining up with TRBD2. There are 15 residues in the CDR3. The junction had 5 bases not matched to a gene; V was cut back by 1 base and J by 4 bases. Germline V gives CDR1 SGHDT, CDR2 YYEEEE. The CDR3, as DNA: TGTGCCAGCAGCTTGTTAACTAGCGGGACATACGAGCAGTACTTC. This translates into CASSLLTSGTYEQYF. Using reference TRBV5-6 and TRBJ2-7 for the parts outside the CDR3, the full variable domain is DAGVTQSPTHLIKTRGQQVTLRCSPKSGHDTVSWYQQALGQGPQFIFQYYEEEERQRGNFPDRFSGHQFPNYSSELNVNALLLGDSALYLCASSLLTSGTYEQYFGPGTRLTVT.

The V gene is TRBV3-1 (or the pseudogene TRBV3-2), the J gene TRBJ2-5; 13 bases match TRBD2. CDR3 size: 16 residues. With 4 bases clipped from V and 2 bases from J, the junction kept 4 bases outside the gene matches. From germline, CDR1 is LGHDT and CDR2 YNNKEL (reference sequence). CDR3 amino acids: CASSRRTSGGQETQYF. The CDR3 region has the DNA TGTGCCAGCAGCCGGAGGACTAGCGGGGGACAAGAGACCCAGTACTTC.

The chain couples TRBV18 to TRBJ1-2, with D possibly matching TRBD1 (6 bases). V lost 3 bases to trimming and J lost 5 bases, with 16 bases between them. CDR3 length: 15 amino acids. CDR1 and CDR2 from the germline V gene are KGHSH and LQKENI. CDR3 residues: CASSPEFRGGYGYTF. Here the CDR3 DNA reads TGTGCCAGCTCACCGGAGTTCAGGGGCGGATATGGCTACACCTTC.

The rearrangement joins TRBV27 to TRBJ2-3; D may be TRBD2 (5 bases). CDR3 length: 15 residues. CDR1 is MNHEY, CDR2 SMNVEV, per germline (reference sequence). V lost 7 bases and J lost 9, with 23 bases in between. CDR3 in DNA: TGTGCCAGCAAAAATTTGCGAGGGAAATCAGGAACGCAGTATTTT. Protein sequence: CASKNLRGKSGTQYF.

The rearrangement joins TRBV19 to TRBJ2-7, with 10 bases fitting TRBD2. This CDR3 contains 15 residues. Germline CDR1 and CDR2: LNHDA and SQIVND (reference sequence). V trimming: 7 bases; J trimming: 3 bases; junction bases outside the gene matches: 9. The CDR3 sequence: CASTLSLAGVYEQYF. The CDR3 region has the DNA TGTGCCAGTACCCTTAGCCTAGCGGGGGTCTACGAGCAGTACTTC.

Only one count was recorded for this clone. V is TRBV7-3 and J is TRBJ2-3, with 9 bases matching TRBD2. The CDR3 is 15 amino acids. Germline lookup yields CDR1 SGHTA and CDR2 FQGTGA. With 8 bases clipped from V and 8 bases from J, the junction kept 14 bases outside the gene matches. The CDR3 sequence: CASSLTGGRDRTQYF. The CDR3 nucleotides read TGTGCCAGCTCCCTAACGGGCGGGAGGGATCGTACGCAGTATTTT.

This clone was observed a single time. The CDR3 loop reads CASSGEGRQPQHF. The DNA for the CDR3 is TGTGCCAGCAGTGGGGAGGGAAGGCAGCCCCAGCATTTT. The rearrangement uses TRBV2 and TRBJ1-5; no clear D gene. Germline V gene data show CDR1 as SNHLY and CDR2 as FYNNEI. The V and J ends lost 4 bases and 7 bases respectively, with 11 bases between them. The CDR3 is 13 residues long.

The chain employs TRBV28 and TRBJ2-7, with TRBD1 matching 7 bases. V was clipped by 5 bases and J by 2 bases; unmatched bases: 6. The CDR3 covers 14 residues. Germline V CDR1 and CDR2: MDHEN, SYDVKM. CDR3 amino acids: CASSHGTDPYEQYF. DNA of the CDR3: TGTGCCAGCAGTCATGGGACAGACCCCTACGAGCAGTACTTC.